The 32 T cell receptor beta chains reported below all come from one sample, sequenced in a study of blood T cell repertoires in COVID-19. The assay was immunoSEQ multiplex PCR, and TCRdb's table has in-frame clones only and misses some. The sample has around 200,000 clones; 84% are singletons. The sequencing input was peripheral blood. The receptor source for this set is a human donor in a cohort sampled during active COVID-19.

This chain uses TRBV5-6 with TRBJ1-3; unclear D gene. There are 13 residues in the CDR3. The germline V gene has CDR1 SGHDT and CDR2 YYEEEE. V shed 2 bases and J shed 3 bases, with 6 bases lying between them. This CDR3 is CASSLGDGNTIYF. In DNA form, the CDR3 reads TGTGCCAGCAGCTTAGGAGATGGAAACACCATATATTTT.

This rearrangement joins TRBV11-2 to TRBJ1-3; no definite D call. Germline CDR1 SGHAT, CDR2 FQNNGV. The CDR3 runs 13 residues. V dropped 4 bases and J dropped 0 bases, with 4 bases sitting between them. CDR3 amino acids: CASSSFSGNTIYF. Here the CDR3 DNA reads TGTGCCAGCAGCTCTTTCTCTGGAAACACCATATATTTT.

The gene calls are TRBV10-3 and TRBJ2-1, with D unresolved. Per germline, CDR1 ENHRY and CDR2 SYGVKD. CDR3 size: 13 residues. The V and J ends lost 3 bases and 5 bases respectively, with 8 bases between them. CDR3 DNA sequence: TGTGCCATCAGTGAAGCAGGAAACAATGAGCAGTTCTTC. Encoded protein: CAISEAGNNEQFF.

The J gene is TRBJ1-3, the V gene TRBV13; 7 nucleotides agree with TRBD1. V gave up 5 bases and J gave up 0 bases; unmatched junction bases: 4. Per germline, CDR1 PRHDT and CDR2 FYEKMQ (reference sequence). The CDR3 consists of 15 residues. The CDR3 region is CASSARDSSGNTIYF. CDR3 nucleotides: TGTGCCAGCAGCGCGCGGGACAGCTCTGGAAACACCATATATTTT. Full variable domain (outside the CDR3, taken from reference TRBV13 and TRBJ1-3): AAGVIQSPRHLIKEKRETATLKCYPIPRHDTVYWYQQGPGQDPQFLISFYEKMQSDKGSIPDRFSAQQFSDYHSELNMSSLELGDSALYFCASSARDSSGNTIYFGEGSWLTVV.

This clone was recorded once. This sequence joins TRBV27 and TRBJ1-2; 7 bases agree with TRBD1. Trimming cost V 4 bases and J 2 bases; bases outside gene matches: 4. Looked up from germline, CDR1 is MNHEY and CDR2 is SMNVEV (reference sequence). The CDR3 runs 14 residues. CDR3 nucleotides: TGTGCCAGCAGTTCCTGGGACAGCAACTATGGCTACACCTTC. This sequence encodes CASSSWDSNYGYTF.

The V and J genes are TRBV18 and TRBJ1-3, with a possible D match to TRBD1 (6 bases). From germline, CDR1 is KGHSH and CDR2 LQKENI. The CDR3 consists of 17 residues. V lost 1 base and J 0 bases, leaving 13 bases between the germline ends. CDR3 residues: CASSPRTVDSSGNTIYF. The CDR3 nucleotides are TGTGCCAGCTCACCACGGACCGTGGACAGCTCTGGAAACACCATATATTTT. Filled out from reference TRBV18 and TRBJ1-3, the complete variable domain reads NAGVMQNPRHLVRRRGQEARLRCSPMKGHSHVYWYRQLPEEGLKFMVYLQKENIIDESGMPKERFSAEFPKEGPSILRIQQVVRGDSAAYFCASSPRTVDSSGNTIYFGEGSWLTVV.

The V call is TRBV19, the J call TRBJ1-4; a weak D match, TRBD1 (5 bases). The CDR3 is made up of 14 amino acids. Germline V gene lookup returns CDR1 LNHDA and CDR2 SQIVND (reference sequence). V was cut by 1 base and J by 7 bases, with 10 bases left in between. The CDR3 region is CASSIAGLGEKLFF. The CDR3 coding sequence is TGTGCCAGTAGTATAGCAGGGCTTGGTGAAAAACTGTTTTTT.

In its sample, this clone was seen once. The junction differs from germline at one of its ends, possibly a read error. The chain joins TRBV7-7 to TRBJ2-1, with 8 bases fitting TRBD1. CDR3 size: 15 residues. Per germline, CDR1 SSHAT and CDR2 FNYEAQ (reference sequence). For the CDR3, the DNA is TGTGCTAGCAGCTTAGGACAGGGAGCATACAATGAGCAGTTCTTC. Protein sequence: CASSLGQGAYNEQFF.

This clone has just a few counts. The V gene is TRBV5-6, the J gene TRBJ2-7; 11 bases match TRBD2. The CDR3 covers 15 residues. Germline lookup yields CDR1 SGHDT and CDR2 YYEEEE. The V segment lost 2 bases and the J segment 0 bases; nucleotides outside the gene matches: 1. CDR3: CASSLTSGGSYEQYF. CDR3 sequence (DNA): TGTGCCAGCAGCTTAACTAGCGGGGGCTCCTACGAGCAGTACTTC.

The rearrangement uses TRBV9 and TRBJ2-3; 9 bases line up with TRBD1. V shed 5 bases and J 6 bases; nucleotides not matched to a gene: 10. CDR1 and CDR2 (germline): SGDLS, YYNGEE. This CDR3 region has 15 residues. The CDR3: CASSPTDRGVDTQYF. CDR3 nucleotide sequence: TGTGCCAGCAGTCCGACGGACAGGGGAGTGGATACGCAGTATTTT.

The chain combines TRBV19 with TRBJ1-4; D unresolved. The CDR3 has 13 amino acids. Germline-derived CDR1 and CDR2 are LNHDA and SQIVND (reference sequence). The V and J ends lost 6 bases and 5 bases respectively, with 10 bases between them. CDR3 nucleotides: TGTGCCAGTAGCCCGACGGGAAATGAAAAACTGTTTTTT. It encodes CASSPTGNEKLFF.

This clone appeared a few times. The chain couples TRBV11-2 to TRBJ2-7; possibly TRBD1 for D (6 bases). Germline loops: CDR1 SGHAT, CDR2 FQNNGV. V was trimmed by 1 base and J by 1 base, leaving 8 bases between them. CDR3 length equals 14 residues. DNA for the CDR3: TGTGCCAGCAGCTTAGGTACAGGGTCCTACGAGCAGTACTTC. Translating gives CASSLGTGSYEQYF.

CDR3 in DNA: TGTGCCAGCAGCCCACACGGACTAGCGGGGATTGAGCAGTACTTC. It is translated as CASSPHGLAGIEQYF. This chain uses TRBV7-6 with TRBJ2-7, with 12 bases identical to TRBD2. This CDR3 is 15 amino acids long. The junction had 9 bases not matched to a gene; V was cut back by 5 bases and J by 7 bases. CDR1 SGHVS and CDR2 FNYEAQ come from the germline V gene.

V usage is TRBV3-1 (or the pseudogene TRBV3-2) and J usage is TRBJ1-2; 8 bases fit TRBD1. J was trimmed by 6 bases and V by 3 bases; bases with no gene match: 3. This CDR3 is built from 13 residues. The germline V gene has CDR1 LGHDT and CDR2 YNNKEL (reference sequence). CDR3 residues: CASSHGQGDGYTF. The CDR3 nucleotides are TGTGCCAGCAGCCACGGACAGGGCGATGGCTACACCTTC.

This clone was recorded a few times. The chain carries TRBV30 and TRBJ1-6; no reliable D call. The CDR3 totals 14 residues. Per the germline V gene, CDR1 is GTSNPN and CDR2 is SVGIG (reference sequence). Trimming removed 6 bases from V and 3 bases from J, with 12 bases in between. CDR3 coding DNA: TGTGCCTGCTCCCTCGGCGGCTATAATTCACCCCTCCACTTT. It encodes CACSLGGYNSPLHF.

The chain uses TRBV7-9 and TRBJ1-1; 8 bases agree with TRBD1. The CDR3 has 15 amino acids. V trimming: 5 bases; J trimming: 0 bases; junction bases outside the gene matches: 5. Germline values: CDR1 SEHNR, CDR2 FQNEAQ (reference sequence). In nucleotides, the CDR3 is TGTGCCAGCAGCCCCGGACAGGGAATGAACACTGAAGCTTTCTTT. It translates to CASSPGQGMNTEAFF.

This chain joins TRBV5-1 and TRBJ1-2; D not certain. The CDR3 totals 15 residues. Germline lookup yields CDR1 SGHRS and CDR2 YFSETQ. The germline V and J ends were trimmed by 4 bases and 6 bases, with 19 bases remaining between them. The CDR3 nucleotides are TGCGCCAGCAGCCTCACGCAGGAGGCGCGGGATGGCTACACCTTC. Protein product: CASSLTQEARDGYTF.

CDR3 nucleotides: TGTGCCAGCTCCGGGACAGGGGGCTACGAGCAGTACTTC. Its translation: CASSGTGGYEQYF. The V gene is TRBV19, the J gene TRBJ2-7; the match to TRBD1 covers 11 bases. The length of the CDR3 is 13 residues. Germline V gives CDR1 LNHDA, CDR2 SQIVND (reference sequence). The J segment lost 3 bases and the V segment lost 9 bases, leaving 4 bases of the junction unmatched.

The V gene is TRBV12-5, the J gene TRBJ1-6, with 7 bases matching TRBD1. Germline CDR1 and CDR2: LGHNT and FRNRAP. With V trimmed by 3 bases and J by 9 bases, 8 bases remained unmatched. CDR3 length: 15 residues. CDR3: CASGFTGEIGSPLHF. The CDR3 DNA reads TGTGCTAGTGGTTTCACAGGGGAAATTGGTTCACCCCTCCACTTT.

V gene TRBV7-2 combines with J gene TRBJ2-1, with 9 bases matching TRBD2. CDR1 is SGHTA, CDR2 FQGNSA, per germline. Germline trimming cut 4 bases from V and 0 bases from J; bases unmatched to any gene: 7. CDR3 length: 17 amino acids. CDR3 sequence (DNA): TGTGCCAGCAGCTCACTCCGACTAGCGGACTCCTACAATGAGCAGTTCTTC. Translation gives CASSSLRLADSYNEQFF.

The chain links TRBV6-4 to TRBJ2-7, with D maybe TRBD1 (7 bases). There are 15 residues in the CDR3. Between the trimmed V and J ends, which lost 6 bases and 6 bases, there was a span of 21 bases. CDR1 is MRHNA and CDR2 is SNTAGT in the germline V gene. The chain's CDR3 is CASRRRGREFVEQYF. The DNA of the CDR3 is TGTGCCAGCAGAAGAAGGGGGCGGGAATTCGTCGAGCAGTACTTC.

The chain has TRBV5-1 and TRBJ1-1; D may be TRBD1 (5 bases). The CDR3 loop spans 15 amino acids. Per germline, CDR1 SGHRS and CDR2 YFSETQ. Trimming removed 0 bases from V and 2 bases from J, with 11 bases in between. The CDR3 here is CASSLDGGINTEAFF. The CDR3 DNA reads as TGCGCCAGCAGCTTGGATGGGGGGATAAACACTGAAGCTTTCTTT.

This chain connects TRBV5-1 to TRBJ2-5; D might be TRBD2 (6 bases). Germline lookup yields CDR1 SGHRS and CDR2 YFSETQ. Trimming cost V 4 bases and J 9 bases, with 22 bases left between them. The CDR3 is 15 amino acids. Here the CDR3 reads CASSPQSGGLGAQYF. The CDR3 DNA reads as TGCGCCAGCAGCCCACAATCCGGGGGTTTAGGGGCCCAGTACTTC.

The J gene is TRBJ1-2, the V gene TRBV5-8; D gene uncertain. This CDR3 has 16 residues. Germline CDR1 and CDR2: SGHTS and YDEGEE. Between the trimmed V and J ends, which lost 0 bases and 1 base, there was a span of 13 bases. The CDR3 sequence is CASSLAGGQDNYGYTF. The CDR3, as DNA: TGTGCCAGCAGCTTGGCTGGCGGGCAGGATAACTATGGCTACACCTTC.

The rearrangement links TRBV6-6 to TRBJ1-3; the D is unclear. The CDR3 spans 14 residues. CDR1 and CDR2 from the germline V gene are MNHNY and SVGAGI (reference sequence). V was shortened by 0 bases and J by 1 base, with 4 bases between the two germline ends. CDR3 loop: CASSYSGSGNTIYF. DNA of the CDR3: TGTGCCAGCAGTTACTCCGGGTCTGGAAACACCATATATTTT.

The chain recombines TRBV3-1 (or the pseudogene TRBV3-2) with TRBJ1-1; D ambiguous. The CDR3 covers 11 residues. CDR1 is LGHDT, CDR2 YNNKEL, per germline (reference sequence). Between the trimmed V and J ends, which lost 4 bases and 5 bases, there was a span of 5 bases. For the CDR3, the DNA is TGTGCCAGCAGCCGCGAAACTGAAGCTTTCTTT. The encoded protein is CASSRETEAFF.

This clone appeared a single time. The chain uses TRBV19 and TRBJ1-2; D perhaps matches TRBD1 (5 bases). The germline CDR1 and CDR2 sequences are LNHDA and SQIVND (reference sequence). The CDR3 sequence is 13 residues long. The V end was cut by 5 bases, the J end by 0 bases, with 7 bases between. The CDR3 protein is CASSGHPNYGYTF. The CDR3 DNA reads TGTGCCAGTAGTGGACACCCTAACTATGGCTACACCTTC.

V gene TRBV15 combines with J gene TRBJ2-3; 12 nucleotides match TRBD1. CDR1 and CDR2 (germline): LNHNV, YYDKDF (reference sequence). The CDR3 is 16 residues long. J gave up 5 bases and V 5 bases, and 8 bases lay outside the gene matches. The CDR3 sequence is CATSLSGQGAGDTQYF. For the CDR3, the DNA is TGTGCCACCAGCTTATCGGGACAGGGGGCTGGAGATACGCAGTATTTT.

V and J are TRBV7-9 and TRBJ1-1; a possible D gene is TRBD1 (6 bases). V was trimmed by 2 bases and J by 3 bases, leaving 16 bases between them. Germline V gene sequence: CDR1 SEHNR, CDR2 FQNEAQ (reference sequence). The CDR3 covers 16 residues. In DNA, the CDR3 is TGTGCCAGCAGCTTACTAGCCGGGACACGGGACACTGAAGCTTTCTTT. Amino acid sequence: CASSLLAGTRDTEAFF.

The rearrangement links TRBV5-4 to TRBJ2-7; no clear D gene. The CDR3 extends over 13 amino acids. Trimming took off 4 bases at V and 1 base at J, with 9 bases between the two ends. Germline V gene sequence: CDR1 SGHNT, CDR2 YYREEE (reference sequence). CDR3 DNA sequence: TGTGCCAGCAGCCCTACAGATTCCTACGAGCAGTACTTC. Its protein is CASSPTDSYEQYF.

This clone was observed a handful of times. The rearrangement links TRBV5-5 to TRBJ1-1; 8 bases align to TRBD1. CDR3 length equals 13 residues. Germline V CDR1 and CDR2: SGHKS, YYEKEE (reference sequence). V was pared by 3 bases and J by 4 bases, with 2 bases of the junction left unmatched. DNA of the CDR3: TGTGCCAGCAGCTCGACAGGGGCCACTGAAGCTTTCTTT. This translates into CASSSTGATEAFF.

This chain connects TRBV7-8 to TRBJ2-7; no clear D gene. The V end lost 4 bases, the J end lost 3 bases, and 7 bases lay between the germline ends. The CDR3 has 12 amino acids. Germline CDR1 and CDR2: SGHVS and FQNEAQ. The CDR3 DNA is TGTGCCAGCAGCTATAGCAGCTACGAGCAGTACTTC. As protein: CASSYSSYEQYF. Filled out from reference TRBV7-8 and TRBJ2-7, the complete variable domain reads GAGVSQSPRYKVAKRGQDVALRCDPISGHVSLFWYQQALGQGPEFLTYFQNEAQLDKSGLPSDRFFAERPEGSVSTLKIQRTQQEDSAVYLCASSYSSYEQYFGPGTRLTVT.